This T cell receptor beta chain was recorded in a study of graft-versus-host responses after intestinal transplantation. Overall study: Recipients uniformly received anti-thymocyte globulin induction, followed by tacrolimus and steroids for around 3 years. General observations from the study: Declines in HvG clones occurring early post-transplant were associated with peak circulating GvH clone levels. Among recipient marrow samples, GvH clones were found; some appeared first in ileum or blood. Elevated graft-versus-host to host-versus-graft clonal ratios in allografts were recorded for patients with graft-donor T cell macrochimerism.

Repertoires were generated with immunoSEQ multiplex PCR, while TCRdb's copy carries only in-frame clones and drops some. This sample carries about 110,000 clones, 90% to 95% of them seen once, and the ten largest clones take about 0.51%. The germline gives CDR1 SGHTA, CDR2 FQGNSA. Unmatched junction bases numbered 10, after V lost 5 bases and J lost 12 bases. This CDR3 contains 15 residues. This clone was observed a handful of times. Its specificity is unknown. The TCR was taken from a human donor who received an intestinal transplant. The material was unstimulated CD8+ T cells sorted from spleen or lymph node cells, obtained before intestinal transplant. This chain connects TRBV7-2 to TRBJ2-7; TRBD2 matches at 16 bases. For the CDR3, the DNA is TGTGCCAGCAGCCCTGTGGGACTAGCGGGAGGGGAGGGGTACTTC. Residues: CASSPVGLAGGEGYF. The complete variable domain, with remaining parts taken from reference TRBV7-2 and TRBJ2-7, reads GAGVSQSPSNKVTEKGKDVELRCDPISGHTALYWYRQSLGQGLEFLIYFQGNSAPDKSGLPSDRFSAERTGGSVSTLTIQRTQQEDSAVYLCASSPVGLAGGEGYFGPGTRLTVT.